This T cell receptor (beta chain) was recovered during a study of Graves' ophthalmopathy and Graves' hyperthyroidism. RNA transcripts yielded amplified TCR beta CDR3 regions. After a first-round RT-PCR with HTBI primers, a second-round multiplex PCR was run. MiXCR, run by TCRdb on the multiplex PCR reads, gives a single entry per CDR3 protein. The data hold 580,000 or so distinct CDR3 sequences, with roughly 39% observed a single time. This clonotype was found many times. This sequence was found in an adult man with Graves' hyperthyroidism. The specimen was peripheral blood or thyroid tissue (not recorded which).

The CDR3 spells CASSLEQGMDGYTF. CDR3 nucleotides: TGTGCCAGCAGCTTAGAACAGGGGATGGATGGCTACACCTTC. The chain couples TRBV11-2 to TRBJ1-2, with TRBD1 matching 7 bases. Germline-derived CDR1 and CDR2 are SGHAT and FQNNGV. The CDR3 contains 14 residues. J was trimmed by 6 bases and V by 0 bases; bases with no gene match: 4.